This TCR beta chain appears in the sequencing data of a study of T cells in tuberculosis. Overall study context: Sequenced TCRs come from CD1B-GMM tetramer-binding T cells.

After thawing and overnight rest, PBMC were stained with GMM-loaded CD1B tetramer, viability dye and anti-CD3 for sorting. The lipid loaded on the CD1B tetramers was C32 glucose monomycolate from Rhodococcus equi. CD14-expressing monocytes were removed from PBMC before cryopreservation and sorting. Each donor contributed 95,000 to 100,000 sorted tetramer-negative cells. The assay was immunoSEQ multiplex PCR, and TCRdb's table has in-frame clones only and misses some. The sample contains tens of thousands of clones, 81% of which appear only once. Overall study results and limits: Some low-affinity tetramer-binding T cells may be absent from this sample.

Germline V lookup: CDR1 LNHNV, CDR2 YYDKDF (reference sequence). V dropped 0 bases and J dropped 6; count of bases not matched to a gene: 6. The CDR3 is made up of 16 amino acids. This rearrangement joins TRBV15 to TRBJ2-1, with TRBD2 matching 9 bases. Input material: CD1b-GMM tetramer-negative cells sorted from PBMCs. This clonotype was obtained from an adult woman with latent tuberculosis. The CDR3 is CATSRDQAGGSNEQFF. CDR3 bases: TGTGCCACCAGCAGAGATCAAGCGGGAGGCAGCAATGAGCAGTTCTTC.